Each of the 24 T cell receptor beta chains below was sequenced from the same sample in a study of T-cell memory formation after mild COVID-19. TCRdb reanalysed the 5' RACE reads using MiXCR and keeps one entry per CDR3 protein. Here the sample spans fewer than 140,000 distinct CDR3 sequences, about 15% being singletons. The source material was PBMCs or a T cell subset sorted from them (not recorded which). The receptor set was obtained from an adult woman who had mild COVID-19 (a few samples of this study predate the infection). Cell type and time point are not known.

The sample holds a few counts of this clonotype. The CDR3: CSADFSGLGTYEQYF. For the CDR3, the DNA is TGCAGTGCCGATTTCTCCGGACTCGGCACCTACGAGCAGTACTTC. The chain employs TRBV20-1 and TRBJ2-7, with D perhaps matching TRBD2 (5 bases). The CDR3 is 15 amino acids. Germline V CDR1 and CDR2: DFQATT, SNEGSKA (reference sequence). Trimming cost V 6 bases and J 2 bases, with 20 bases left between them.

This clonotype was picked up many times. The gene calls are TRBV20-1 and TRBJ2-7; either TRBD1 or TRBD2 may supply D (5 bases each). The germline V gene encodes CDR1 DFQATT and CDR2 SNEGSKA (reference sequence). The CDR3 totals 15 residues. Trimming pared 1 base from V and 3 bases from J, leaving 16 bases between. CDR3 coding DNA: TGCAGTGCTAGAGGAGGGGCCGAGGTGGACTACGAGCAGTACTTC. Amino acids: CSARGGAEVDYEQYF.

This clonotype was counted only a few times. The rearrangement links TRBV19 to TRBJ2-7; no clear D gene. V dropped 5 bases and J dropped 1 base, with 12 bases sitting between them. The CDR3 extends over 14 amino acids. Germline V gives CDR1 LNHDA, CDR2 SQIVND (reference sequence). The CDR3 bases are TGTGCCAGTAGTGAAAAGTACCGTTCCTACGAGCAGTACTTC. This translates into CASSEKYRSYEQYF.

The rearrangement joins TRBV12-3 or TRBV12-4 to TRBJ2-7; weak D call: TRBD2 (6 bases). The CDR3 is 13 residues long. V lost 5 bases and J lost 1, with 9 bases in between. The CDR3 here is CASSPLASYEQYF. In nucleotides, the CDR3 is TGTGCCAGCAGTCCCCTAGCGTCCTACGAGCAGTACTTC.

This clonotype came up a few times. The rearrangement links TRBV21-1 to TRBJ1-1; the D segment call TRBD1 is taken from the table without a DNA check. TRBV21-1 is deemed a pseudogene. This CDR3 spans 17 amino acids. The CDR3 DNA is TGTGCCAGGGCGGAAGACAAGGGCACGTGGTGGAACACTGAAGCTTTCTTT. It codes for CARAEDKGTWWNTEAFF.

Written as DNA, the CDR3 is TGTGCCAGCAGCCTTGACAGAGTTAATGAAAAACTGTTTTTT. Translated: CASSLDRVNEKLFF. The gene calls are TRBV5-5 and TRBJ1-4, with D tentatively TRBD1 (5 bases). The CDR3 covers 14 residues. Per the germline V gene, CDR1 is SGHKS and CDR2 is YYEKEE (reference sequence). V was pared by 4 bases and J by 4 bases, with 11 bases between.

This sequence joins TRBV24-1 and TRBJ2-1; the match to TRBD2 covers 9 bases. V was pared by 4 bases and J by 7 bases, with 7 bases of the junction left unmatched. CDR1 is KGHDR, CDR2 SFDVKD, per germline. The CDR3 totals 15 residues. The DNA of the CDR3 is TGTGCCACCAGTGAAGCTAGCGGGACCCAGAATGAGCAGTTCTTC. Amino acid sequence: CATSEASGTQNEQFF.

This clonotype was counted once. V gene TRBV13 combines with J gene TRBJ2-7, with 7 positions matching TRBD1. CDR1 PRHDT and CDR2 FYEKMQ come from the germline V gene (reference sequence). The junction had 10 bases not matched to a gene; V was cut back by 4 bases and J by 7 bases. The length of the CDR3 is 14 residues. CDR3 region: CASSSGTVPGEQYF. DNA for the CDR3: TGTGCCAGCAGCTCCGGGACAGTCCCTGGGGAGCAGTACTTC. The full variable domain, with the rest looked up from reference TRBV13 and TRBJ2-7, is AAGVIQSPRHLIKEKRETATLKCYPIPRHDTVYWYQQGPGQDPQFLISFYEKMQSDKGSIPDRFSAQQFSDYHSELNMSSLELGDSALYFCASSSGTVPGEQYFGPGTRLTVT.

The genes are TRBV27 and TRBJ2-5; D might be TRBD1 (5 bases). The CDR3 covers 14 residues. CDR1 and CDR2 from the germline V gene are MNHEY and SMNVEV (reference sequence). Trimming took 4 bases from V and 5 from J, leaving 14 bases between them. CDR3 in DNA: TGTGCCAGCAGTTCTGGGGCAGCCCCGGAGACCCAGTACTTC. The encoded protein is CASSSGAAPETQYF.

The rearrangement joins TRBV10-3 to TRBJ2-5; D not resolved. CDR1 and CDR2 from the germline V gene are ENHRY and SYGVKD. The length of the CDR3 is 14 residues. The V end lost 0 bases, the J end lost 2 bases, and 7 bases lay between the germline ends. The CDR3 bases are TGTGCCATCAGTGAGTCATTATCGCAAGAGACCCAGTACTTC. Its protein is CAISESLSQETQYF.

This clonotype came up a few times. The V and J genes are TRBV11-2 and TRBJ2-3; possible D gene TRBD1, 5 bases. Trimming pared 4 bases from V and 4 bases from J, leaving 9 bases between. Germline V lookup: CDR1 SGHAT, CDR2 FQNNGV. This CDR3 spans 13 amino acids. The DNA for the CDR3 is TGTGCCAGCAGCTGGGGCAAATCAGATACGCAGTATTTT. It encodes CASSWGKSDTQYF.

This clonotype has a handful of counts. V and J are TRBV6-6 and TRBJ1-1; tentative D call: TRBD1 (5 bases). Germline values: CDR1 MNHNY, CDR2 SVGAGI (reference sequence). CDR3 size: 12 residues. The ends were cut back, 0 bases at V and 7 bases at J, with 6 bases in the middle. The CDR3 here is CASSYSTGEAFF. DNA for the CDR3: TGTGCCAGCAGTTACTCCACAGGTGAAGCTTTCTTT.

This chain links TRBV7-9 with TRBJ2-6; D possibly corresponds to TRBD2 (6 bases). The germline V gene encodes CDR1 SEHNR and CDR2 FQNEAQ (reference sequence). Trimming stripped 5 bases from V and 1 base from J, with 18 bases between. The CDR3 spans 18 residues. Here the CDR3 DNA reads TGTGCCAGCAGCCCGGTGGGGTCGGAGGGATCTGGGGCCAACGTCCTGACTTTC. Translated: CASSPVGSEGSGANVLTF.

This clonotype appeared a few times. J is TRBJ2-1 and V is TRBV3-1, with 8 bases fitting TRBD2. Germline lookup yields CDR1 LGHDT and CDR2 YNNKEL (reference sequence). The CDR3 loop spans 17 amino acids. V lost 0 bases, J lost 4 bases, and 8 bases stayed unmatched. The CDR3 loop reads CASSQDGGGAPYNEQFF. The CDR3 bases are TGTGCCAGCAGCCAAGACGGGGGGGGTGCTCCTTACAATGAGCAGTTCTTC.

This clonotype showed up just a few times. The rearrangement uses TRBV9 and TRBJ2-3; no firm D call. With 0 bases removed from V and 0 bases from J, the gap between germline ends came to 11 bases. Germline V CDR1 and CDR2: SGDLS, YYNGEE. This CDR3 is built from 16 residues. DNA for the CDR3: TGTGCCAGCAGCGTAGCCCTATCCCCTAGCACAGATACGCAGTATTTT. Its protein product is CASSVALSPSTDTQYF.

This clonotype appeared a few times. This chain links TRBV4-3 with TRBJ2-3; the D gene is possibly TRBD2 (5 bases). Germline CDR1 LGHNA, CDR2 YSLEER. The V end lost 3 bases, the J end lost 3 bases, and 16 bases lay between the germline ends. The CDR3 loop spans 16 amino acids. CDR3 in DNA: TGCGCCAGCAGCCAGGAGACGTTTCCGGGGACAGATACGCAGTATTTT. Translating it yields CASSQETFPGTDTQYF.

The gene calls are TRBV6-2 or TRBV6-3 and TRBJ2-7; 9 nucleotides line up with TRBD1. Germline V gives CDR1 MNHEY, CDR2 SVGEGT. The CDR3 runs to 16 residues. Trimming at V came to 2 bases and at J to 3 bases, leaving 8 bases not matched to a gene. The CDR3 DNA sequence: TGTGCCAGCAGTTACGACTCCGGGACAGGGCACTACGAGCAGTACTTC. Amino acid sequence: CASSYDSGTGHYEQYF.

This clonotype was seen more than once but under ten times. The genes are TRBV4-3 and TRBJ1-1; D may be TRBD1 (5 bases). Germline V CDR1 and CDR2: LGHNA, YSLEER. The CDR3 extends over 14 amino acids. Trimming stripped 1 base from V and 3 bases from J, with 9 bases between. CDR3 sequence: CASSQVQDYTEAFF. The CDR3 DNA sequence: TGCGCCAGCAGCCAAGTACAGGATTACACTGAAGCTTTCTTT.

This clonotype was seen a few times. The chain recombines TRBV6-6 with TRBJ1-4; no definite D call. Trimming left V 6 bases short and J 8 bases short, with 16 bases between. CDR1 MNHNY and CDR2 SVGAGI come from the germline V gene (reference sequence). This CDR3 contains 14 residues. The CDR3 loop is CASSFHGFREKLFF. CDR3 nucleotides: TGTGCCAGCAGCTTCCATGGATTTAGAGAAAAACTGTTTTTT.

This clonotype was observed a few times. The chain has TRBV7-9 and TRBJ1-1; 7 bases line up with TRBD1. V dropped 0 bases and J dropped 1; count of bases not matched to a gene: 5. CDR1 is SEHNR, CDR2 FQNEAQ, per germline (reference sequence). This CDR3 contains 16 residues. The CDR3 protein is CASSLAYRGRNTEAFF. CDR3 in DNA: TGTGCCAGCAGCTTAGCCTACAGGGGTAGGAACACTGAAGCTTTCTTT.

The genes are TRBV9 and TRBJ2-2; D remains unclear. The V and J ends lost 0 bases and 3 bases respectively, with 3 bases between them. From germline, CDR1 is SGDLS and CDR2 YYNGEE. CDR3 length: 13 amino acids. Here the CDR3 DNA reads TGTGCCAGCAGCGTAGTCGACACCGGGGAGCTGTTTTTT. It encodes CASSVVDTGELFF.

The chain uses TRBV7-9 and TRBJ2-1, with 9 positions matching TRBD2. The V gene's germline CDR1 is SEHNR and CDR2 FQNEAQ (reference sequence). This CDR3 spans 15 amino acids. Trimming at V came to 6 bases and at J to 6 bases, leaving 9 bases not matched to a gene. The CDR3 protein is CASRSGTSRGNEQFF. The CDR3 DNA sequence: TGTGCCAGCAGGTCCGGGACTAGCAGGGGCAATGAGCAGTTCTTC.

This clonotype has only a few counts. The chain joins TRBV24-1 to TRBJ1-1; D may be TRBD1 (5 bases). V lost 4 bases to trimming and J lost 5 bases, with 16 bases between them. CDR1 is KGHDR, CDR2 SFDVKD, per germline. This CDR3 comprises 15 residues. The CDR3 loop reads CATSDTTGGRTEAFF. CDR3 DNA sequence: TGTGCCACCAGTGACACAACAGGTGGAAGGACTGAAGCTTTCTTT.

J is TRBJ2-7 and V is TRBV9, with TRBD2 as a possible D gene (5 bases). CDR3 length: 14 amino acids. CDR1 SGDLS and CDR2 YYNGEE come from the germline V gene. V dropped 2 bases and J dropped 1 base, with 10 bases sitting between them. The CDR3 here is CASSVVGDSYEQYF. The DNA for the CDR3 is TGTGCCAGCAGCGTTGTCGGGGATTCCTACGAGCAGTACTTC.